The T cell receptor beta chain described here comes from a study of blood T cell repertoires in COVID-19. Living in 25 or so US areas, the participants were between 18 and 89 years of age. Cohorts were determined from participant-reported clinical history. As processed by the authors: Using reference gene primer amplification, nucleated cell counts were estimated. Sequenced by immunoSEQ multiplex PCR; TCRdb stores in-frame clones only, minus some. For V, J and clone size, that table is used; D and trimming come from the DNA. The sample consists of roughly 400,000 clones, about 88% of them appearing once. After removal of 5 bases from V and 8 bases from J, the junction contained 8 bases not matched to a gene. The CDR3 has 13 residues. The germline V gene encodes CDR1 PRHDT and CDR2 FYEKMQ (reference sequence).

The sequence was collected from a young woman who had been exposed to COVID-19. The chain links TRBV13 to TRBJ1-1; 7 nucleotides match TRBD1. The specimen sequenced was PBMCs or T cells enriched from blood (not recorded which). CDR3 residues: CASSRGTEAEAFF. The DNA for the CDR3 is TGTGCCAGCAGCCGCGGGACAGAAGCCGAAGCTTTCTTT.